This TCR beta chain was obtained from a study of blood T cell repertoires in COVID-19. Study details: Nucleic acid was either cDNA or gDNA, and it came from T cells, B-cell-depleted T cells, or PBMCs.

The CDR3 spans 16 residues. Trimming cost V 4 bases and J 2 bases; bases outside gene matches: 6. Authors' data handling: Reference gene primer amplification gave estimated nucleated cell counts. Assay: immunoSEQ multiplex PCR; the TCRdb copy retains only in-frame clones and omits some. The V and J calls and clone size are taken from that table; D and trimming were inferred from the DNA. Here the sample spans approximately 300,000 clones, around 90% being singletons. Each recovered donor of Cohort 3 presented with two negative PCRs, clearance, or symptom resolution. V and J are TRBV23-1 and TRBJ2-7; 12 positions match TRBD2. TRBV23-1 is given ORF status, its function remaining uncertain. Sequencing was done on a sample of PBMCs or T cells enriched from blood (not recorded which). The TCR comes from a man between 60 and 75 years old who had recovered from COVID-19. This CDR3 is CASSPGTSGLTYEQYF. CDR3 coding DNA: TGCGCCAGCAGTCCCGGGACTAGCGGGTTAACCTACGAGCAGTACTTC.